The 28 T cell receptor beta chains below come from one sample, sequenced in a study of identical twins. TCRdb re-analysed the 5' RACE reads in MiXCR, keeping a single row per CDR3 protein. Found here are around 300,000 distinct CDR3 sequences, more than 6.5% of them singletons; the top ten hold around 2.1%. These data also formed part of another study, on yellow fever vaccine responses in identical twins.

Sample: memory (CD45RO+) T cells sorted from blood. These receptors were obtained from a woman under 30 in good health.

The J gene is TRBJ2-2, the V gene TRBV10-2, with 7 bases matching TRBD1. V shed 6 bases, J shed 4 bases, and the junction held 5 bases outside the gene matches. Germline V gene sequence: CDR1 WSHSY, CDR2 SAAADI. The CDR3 contains 14 residues. The CDR3 DNA is TGCGCCAGCAGACAGGGGCTACCCACCGGGGAGCTGTTTTTT. The encoded protein is CASRQGLPTGELFF.

This rearrangement joins TRBV27 to TRBJ1-2; TRBD1 is a possible D gene (6 bases). This CDR3 is 17 amino acids long. V lost 0 bases and J lost 3, with 17 bases in between. Germline V CDR1 and CDR2: MNHEY, SMNVEV (reference sequence). In DNA, the CDR3 is TGTGCCAGCAGTTTATCCCGAGGGGGACAAGGGTACTATGGCTACACCTTC. Protein: CASSLSRGGQGYYGYTF.

Many counts were recorded for this clonotype. Sequence at one end of the junction differs from germline and may be a read error. The chain is built from TRBV12-3 or TRBV12-4 and TRBJ2-1, with a tentative D call TRBD1 (5 bases). The CDR3 contains 12 residues. This CDR3 reads CASRDTTGMTVF. The CDR3 region has the DNA TGTGCCAGTAGAGATACCACCGGAATGACAGTCTTC.

The rearrangement uses TRBV28 and TRBJ1-6; no definite D call. Germline V CDR1 and CDR2: MDHEN, SYDVKM. The V and J ends lost 6 bases and 2 bases respectively, with 8 bases between them. There are 14 residues in the CDR3. DNA for the CDR3: TGTGCCAGCAGGGAGGACGCCTATAATTCACCCCTCCACTTT. This codes for CASREDAYNSPLHF.

This clonotype was seen a handful of times. The chain couples TRBV18 to TRBJ2-3; 7 bases match TRBD2. The CDR3 loop spans 13 amino acids. Germline V gene data show CDR1 as KGHSH and CDR2 as LQKENI. V shed 3 bases and J 7 bases; nucleotides not matched to a gene: 4. This CDR3 reads CASSPAGVYTQYF. In nucleotides, the CDR3 is TGTGCCAGCTCACCCGCGGGGGTTTATACGCAGTATTTT.

This clonotype turned up a few times. This chain uses TRBV20-1 with TRBJ2-7; 11 bases line up with TRBD2. The CDR3 extends over 13 amino acids. V lost 4 bases, J lost 3 bases, and 2 bases stayed unmatched. The germline gives CDR1 DFQATT, CDR2 SNEGSKA (reference sequence). The CDR3 DNA reads TGCAGTGCTAACCTAGCGGGAGGCTACGAGCAGTACTTC. Amino acid sequence: CSANLAGGYEQYF.

The V and J genes are TRBV25-1 and TRBJ2-5, with D perhaps matching TRBD1 or TRBD2 (5 bases each). V was cut by 3 bases and J by 0 bases, with 5 bases left in between. This CDR3 region has 13 residues. CDR1 is MGHDK and CDR2 is SYGVNS in the germline V gene. The CDR3 reads CASSEGDQETQYF. The CDR3 DNA reads TGTGCCAGCAGTGAGGGGGACCAAGAGACCCAGTACTTC.

This clonotype has at least ten counts. The rearrangement uses TRBV4-1 and TRBJ1-1; D is ambiguous. The CDR3 runs to 14 residues. Germline CDR1 is MGHRA and CDR2 is YSYEKL. Trimming cost V 5 bases and J 1 base, with 11 bases left between them. The DNA of the CDR3 is TGCGCCAGCAGCGGTCCGTTGAGGAACACTGAAGCTTTCTTT. Its translation: CASSGPLRNTEAFF.

This clonotype was counted between two and nine times. Written as DNA, the CDR3 is TGTGCCAGCAGCTTCGGCAGGGGATACGAGCAGTACTTC. Its translation: CASSFGRGYEQYF. J is TRBJ2-7 and V is TRBV5-8; a weak D match, TRBD1 (6 bases). Looked up from germline, CDR1 is SGHTS and CDR2 is YDEGEE. V lost 2 bases and J lost 4, with 10 bases in between. This CDR3 contains 13 residues.

This clonotype came up many times. The CDR3 DNA sequence: TGTGCCAGAGGGGGGACAGGGGTGAACACTGAAGCTTTCTTT. Amino acids: CARGGTGVNTEAFF. The chain carries TRBV2 and TRBJ1-1; TRBD1 aligns across 10 bases. V lost 9 bases, J lost 0 bases, and 4 bases stayed unmatched. The CDR3 totals 14 residues. Germline values: CDR1 SNHLY, CDR2 FYNNEI.

This clonotype was detected many times. The chain recombines TRBV7-9 with TRBJ2-5; TRBD2 matches at 10 bases. CDR3 size: 15 residues. Germline-derived CDR1 and CDR2 are SEHNR and FQNEAQ (reference sequence). V was pared by 0 bases and J by 2 bases, with 0 bases of the junction left unmatched. The CDR3, as DNA: TGTGCCAGCAGCTTAGCAGCGGGGGGGCAAGAGACCCAGTACTTC. It specifies CASSLAAGGQETQYF.

This clonotype was picked up a small number of times. V is TRBV4-1 and J is TRBJ1-2; TRBD1 agrees at 7 bases. From germline, CDR1 is MGHRA and CDR2 YSYEKL. The CDR3 has 16 amino acids. The junction had 10 bases not matched to a gene; V was cut back by 0 bases and J by 6 bases. The CDR3 sequence: CASSQDPSTGIDGYTF. CDR3 sequence (DNA): TGCGCCAGCAGCCAAGATCCCTCGACAGGGATCGATGGCTACACCTTC.

In this sample, this clonotype turned up many times. The chain carries TRBV12-3 or TRBV12-4 and TRBJ2-1, with 12 positions matching TRBD2. The CDR3 covers 15 residues. The V segment lost 6 bases and the J segment 4 bases; nucleotides outside the gene matches: 4. In DNA, the CDR3 is TGTGCCAGCAGAGAAGGACTAGCGGGATACAATGAGCAGTTCTTC. Encoded protein: CASREGLAGYNEQFF.

The gene calls are TRBV7-9 and TRBJ1-2, with 9 bases identical to TRBD1. This CDR3 contains 13 residues. V was clipped by 5 bases and J by 6 bases; unmatched bases: 4. Per germline, CDR1 SEHNR and CDR2 FQNEAQ (reference sequence). The CDR3 loop is CASSTGGANGYTF. The CDR3 DNA reads as TGTGCCAGCAGCACAGGGGGCGCCAATGGCTACACCTTC. Looking up the rest from reference TRBV7-9 and TRBJ1-2 gives the full variable domain: DTGVSQNPRHKITKRGQNVTFRCDPISEHNRLYWYRQTLGQGPEFLTYFQNEAQLEKSRLLSDRFSAERPKGSFSTLEIQRTEQGDSAMYLCASSTGGANGYTFGSGTRLTVV.

This clonotype was observed at least ten times. The gene calls are TRBV12-3 or TRBV12-4 and TRBJ2-3; 8 positions agree with TRBD2. V trimming: 3 bases; J trimming: 8 bases; junction bases outside the gene matches: 10. This CDR3 has 15 amino acids. CDR3 protein: CASSFFGREDPTQYF. CDR3 in DNA: TGTGCCAGCAGTTTTTTTGGGCGGGAGGACCCTACGCAGTATTTT.

This rearrangement joins TRBV11-2 to TRBJ1-1; perhaps TRBD1 as D (5 bases). Trimming pared 5 bases from V and 4 bases from J, leaving 20 bases between. Germline loops: CDR1 SGHAT, CDR2 FQNNGV. This CDR3 contains 16 residues. CDR3 amino acids: CASSQPPGGVGTEAFF. DNA of the CDR3: TGTGCCAGCAGCCAACCTCCGGGGGGGGTCGGCACTGAAGCTTTCTTT. Full variable domain (remainder filled in from reference TRBV11-2 and TRBJ1-1): EAGVAQSPRYKIIEKRQSVAFWCNPISGHATLYWYQQILGQGPKLLIQFQNNGVVDDSQLPKDRFSAERLKGVDSTLKIQPAKLEDSAVYLCASSQPPGGVGTEAFFGQGTRLTVV.

The rearrangement joins TRBV27 to TRBJ1-1, with D tentatively TRBD1 (5 bases). Trimming removed 10 bases at V and 0 bases at J, with 9 bases between. The CDR3 has 12 residues. Germline V gene data show CDR1 as MNHEY and CDR2 as SMNVEV (reference sequence). The CDR3 region has the DNA TGTGCCACCGCGGGGGTGAACACTGAAGCTTTCTTT. Its translation is CATAGVNTEAFF.

At least ten counts were recorded for this clonotype. The V and J genes are TRBV7-9 and TRBJ2-3; a possible D gene is TRBD2 (5 bases). V was clipped by 3 bases and J by 0 bases, with 7 bases between them. Per germline, CDR1 SEHNR and CDR2 FQNEAQ (reference sequence). This CDR3 is 14 amino acids long. The CDR3 coding sequence is TGTGCCAGCAGCTTCAGGACTAGCACAGATACGCAGTATTTT. Amino acid sequence: CASSFRTSTDTQYF.

The chain recombines TRBV18 with TRBJ2-2; D gene unclear. The germline CDR1 and CDR2 sequences are KGHSH and LQKENI. The CDR3 covers 14 residues. V was shortened by 3 bases and J by 3 bases, with 8 bases between the two germline ends. CDR3 in DNA: TGTGCCAGCTCACCGGGAACCTACACCGGGGAGCTGTTTTTT. It yields the protein CASSPGTYTGELFF.

There are many counts of this clonotype. J is TRBJ2-1 and V is TRBV10-3; 7 bases line up with TRBD1. CDR3 length equals 14 residues. With V trimmed by 4 bases and J by 5 bases, 5 bases remained unmatched. Germline V lookup: CDR1 ENHRY, CDR2 SYGVKD. The CDR3 region is CAISGQGDDNEQFF. As DNA, the CDR3 is TGTGCCATCAGTGGGCAGGGGGACGACAATGAGCAGTTCTTC.

This clonotype has more than one count but fewer than ten. In DNA, the CDR3 is TGTGCCAGCTCACCCCAAGCTACAGCTGGGGCCAACGTCCTGACTTTC. Its protein is CASSPQATAGANVLTF. The chain employs TRBV18 and TRBJ2-6; the D is unclear. Trimming shortened V by 3 bases and J by 2 bases, and 11 bases separated the two germline ends. The germline gives CDR1 KGHSH, CDR2 LQKENI. This CDR3 region has 16 residues.

J is TRBJ1-4 and V is TRBV10-2; D not certain. The V gene lost 6 bases and the J gene lost 4 bases, with 12 bases spanning the gap. The V gene's germline CDR1 is WSHSY and CDR2 SAAADI. The CDR3 covers 14 residues. The CDR3, as DNA: TGCGCCAGCAGGAGGGCAAATGTTAATGAAAAACTGTTTTTT. Translating it yields CASRRANVNEKLFF.

This clonotype is deemed medium-sized (0.01 to 0.1%). This chain uses TRBV11-1 with TRBJ2-1; D gene ambiguous. The CDR3 sequence is 16 residues long. Per the germline V gene, CDR1 is SGHAT and CDR2 is FQDESV (reference sequence). Trimming removed 5 bases from V and 4 bases from J, with 18 bases in between. CDR3 in amino acids: CASSLEGPELYNEQFF. The CDR3 DNA reads TGTGCCAGCAGCCTCGAAGGGCCCGAGCTTTACAATGAGCAGTTCTTC.

This clonotype was detected only a few times. The chain carries TRBV18 and TRBJ1-1; TRBD1 agrees at 11 bases. This CDR3 is 13 amino acids long. J lost 10 bases, V lost 0 bases, and 1 base had no gene match. Germline V gene data show CDR1 as KGHSH and CDR2 as LQKENI. CDR3 coding DNA: TGTGCCAGCTCACCACCGGGACAGGGGGTAGCTTTCTTT. Residues: CASSPPGQGVAFF.

A few counts support this clonotype. The chain uses TRBV20-1 and TRBJ2-7, with TRBD2 identical over 10 bases. From germline, CDR1 is DFQATT and CDR2 SNEGSKA (reference sequence). This CDR3 comprises 14 residues. With 6 bases clipped from V and 2 bases from J, the junction kept 7 bases outside the gene matches. The CDR3 region has the DNA TGCAGTGCAGAAAAAGCGGGAGGGACCTACGAGCAGTACTTC. Its protein product is CSAEKAGGTYEQYF.

This clonotype was seen at least ten times. This chain uses TRBV5-1 with TRBJ2-7; a weak D match, TRBD1 (5 bases). Germline V gene sequence: CDR1 SGHRS, CDR2 YFSETQ. V lost 3 bases, J lost 1 base, and 20 bases lay in between. This CDR3 comprises 17 residues. The CDR3 DNA sequence: TGCGCCAGCAGCTCCACAGCAAAAGGGGTCTTGTCCTACGAGCAGTACGTC. Encoded protein: CASSSTAKGVLSYEQYV.

J is TRBJ2-3 and V is TRBV5-1, with no clear D. This CDR3 contains 15 residues. Germline CDR1 SGHRS, CDR2 YFSETQ. Trimming removed 4 bases from V and 0 bases from J, with 12 bases in between. The CDR3 DNA sequence: TGCGCCAGCAGCCCGCCCGGTACCAGCACAGATACGCAGTATTTT. Amino acids: CASSPPGTSTDTQYF.

At least ten counts were recorded for this clonotype. This sequence joins TRBV5-1 and TRBJ2-7; weak D call: TRBD1 (6 bases). The length of the CDR3 is 15 residues. The germline CDR1 and CDR2 sequences are SGHRS and YFSETQ. V lost 0 bases, J lost 2 bases, and 12 bases lay in between. The CDR3 region has the DNA TGCGCCAGCAGCTTGGGCCCTGGACAGACCTACGAGCAGTACTTC. The encoded protein is CASSLGPGQTYEQYF.